The 7 T cell receptor beta chains in this list originate from one sample, sequenced in a study of human versus mouse CDR3 diversity and MHC coevolution. The repertoire was sequenced with immunoSEQ multiplex PCR; TCRdb's copy has only in-frame clones and lacks some. The sample gives more than 60,000 clones, around 90% of which show up once; about 0.14% is in the top ten. What was sequenced was naive CD4+ T cells from blood. Subset meaning: CD45RO-negative CD62L-positive naive CD4 T cells. Receptors originate from a person aged 30 to 70 in good health.

The chain employs TRBV27 and TRBJ1-4, with 7 bases that match TRBD1. The V and J ends lost 5 bases and 2 bases, in that order; junction bases with no gene match: 11. The CDR3 is 17 residues long. Germline loops: CDR1 MNHEY, CDR2 SMNVEV (reference sequence). CDR3 DNA: TGTGCCAGCAGTCTAACCCGACAGGGCCTTACTAATGAAAAACTGTTTTTT. The encoded protein is CASSLTRQGLTNEKLFF. Variable domain in full (rest from reference TRBV27 and TRBJ1-4): EAQVTQNPRYLITVTGKKLTVTCSQNMNHEYMSWYRQDPGLGLRQIYYSMNVEVTDKGDVPEGYKVSRKEKRNFPLILESPSPNQTSLYFCASSLTRQGLTNEKLFFGSGTQLSVL.

The chain has TRBV6-5 and TRBJ2-5; a weak D match, TRBD2 (6 bases). The DNA end lines up better with TRBJ2-7; the J call may be wrong. The length of the CDR3 is 14 residues. Per the germline V gene, CDR1 is MNHEY and CDR2 is SVGAGI. The CDR3 DNA reads TGTGCCAGCAGGCCTCGGACTACAAGCTACGAGCAGTACTTC. The encoded protein is CASRPRTTSYEQYF.

This rearrangement joins TRBV7-9 to TRBJ2-1; 9 positions agree with TRBD2. The CDR3 has 17 amino acids. J lost 5 bases, V lost 2 bases, and 10 bases had no gene match. Looked up from germline, CDR1 is SEHNR and CDR2 is FQNEAQ (reference sequence). The CDR3 DNA reads as TGTGCCAGCAGCTTATCCCTAGCGGGAAAAGGAAACAATGAGCAGTTCTTC. Amino acids: CASSLSLAGKGNNEQFF.

V is TRBV7-9 and J is TRBJ1-1, with D maybe TRBD1 (5 bases). Germline assignment: CDR1 SEHNR and CDR2 FQNEAQ (reference sequence). The V end lost 0 bases, the J end lost 7 bases, and 24 bases lay between the germline ends. The CDR3 is made up of 18 amino acids. Here the CDR3 DNA reads TGTGCCAGCAGCTTAGCCCGGGGACTCTCCGAGAGCTTTTATGAAGCTTTCTTT. Its translation is CASSLARGLSESFYEAFF. Filled out from reference TRBV7-9 and TRBJ1-1, the complete variable domain reads DTGVSQNPRHKITKRGQNVTFRCDPISEHNRLYWYRQTLGQGPEFLTYFQNEAQLEKSRLLSDRFSAERPKGSFSTLEIQRTEQGDSAMYLCASSLARGLSESFYEAFFGQGTRLTVV.

The rearrangement links TRBV29-1 to TRBJ2-7, with TRBD2 matching 8 bases. From germline, CDR1 is SQVTM and CDR2 ANQGSEA. The CDR3 loop spans 12 amino acids. Losses at the gene ends were 7 bases for V and 11 bases for J; bases not matched to a gene: 13. The CDR3 region is CSGKTSDQSEYF. In nucleotides, the CDR3 is TGCAGCGGCAAGACTAGCGACCAGAGTGAGTACTTC.

The CDR3 region has the DNA TGTGCCAGCAGAAACGGGCCTAGCGGGACCTACGAGCAGTACTTC. Its translation: CASRNGPSGTYEQYF. The chain carries TRBV6-1 and TRBJ2-7; 9 bases map to TRBD2. Per germline, CDR1 MNHNS and CDR2 SASEGT. V lost 6 bases, J lost 2 bases, and 8 bases stayed unmatched. This CDR3 has 15 amino acids.

The chain links TRBV19 to TRBJ2-1, with 8 positions matching TRBD1. The germline gives CDR1 LNHDA, CDR2 SQIVND (reference sequence). CDR3 length: 16 amino acids. Trimming at V came to 5 bases and at J to 3 bases, leaving 9 bases not matched to a gene. CDR3 sequence (DNA): TGTGCCAGTAGTGCCGATACGGACAGGGTCTACAATGAGCAGTTCTTC. Protein product: CASSADTDRVYNEQFF.